This TCR beta chain was retrieved from a study of OX40 agonist ivuxolimab in advanced cancers. On the study more broadly: Recorded diagnoses for dose-escalation patients were hepatocellular carcinoma, melanoma, renal cell or head and neck cancer. Study-level results: CD8+ T cells averaged more expanded clones than CD4+. Low levels of normalized T-cell clonal expansion also appeared in some nonresponders. At 0.1 to 3.0 mg/kg, clonal expansion of CD4+ and CD8+ blood T cells had occurred by week 6.

The CDR3 sequence is 14 residues long. The germline V gene encodes CDR1 WSHSY and CDR2 SAAADI. Germline trimming cut 8 bases from V and 2 bases from J; bases unmatched to any gene: 6. Profiling relied on immunoSEQ multiplex PCR, and the TCRdb table lists in-frame clones only, not all of them. The sample lists 65,000 to 90,000 clones; roughly 91% were seen once. On this clone itself: Its antigen is not known.

The chain has TRBV10-2 and TRBJ1-3; TRBD1 aligns across 7 bases. Sequences were derived from CD4+ or CD8+ T cells sorted from blood, sampled in a trial of the OX40 agonist ivuxolimab. This sequence was found in an adult with an advanced solid tumor such as melanoma, head and neck, liver or kidney cancer. The DNA for the CDR3 is TGCGCCAGCGCGACAGGGCTTCCTGGAAACACCATATATTTT. It encodes CASATGLPGNTIYF.